A single sample gave rise to the 16 T cell receptor beta chains below, sequenced in a study of CD8 T cells in ankylosing spondylitis. Broader study findings: The study identified a TCR beta motif of several highly homologous variants that appeared characteristic of ankylosing spondylitis blood.

MiXCR, applied by TCRdb to the 5' RACE reads, yields one record per CDR3 protein. The table records hundreds of thousands of distinct CDR3 sequences, 9.5% to 15% of them present only once. No antigens are known for them. What was sequenced was blood, either unsorted or a sorted T cell fraction (not recorded which). These receptors were collected from a male donor with ankylosing spondylitis.

The chain has TRBV5-1 and TRBJ2-2, with 7 bases that match TRBD1. The CDR3 has 17 amino acids. Germline V gives CDR1 SGHRS, CDR2 YFSETQ. Losses at the gene ends were 2 bases for V and 5 bases for J; bases not matched to a gene: 12. CDR3 region: CASSFGLTGTETGELFF. CDR3 sequence (DNA): TGCGCCAGCAGCTTCGGTTTGACAGGGACCGAAACCGGGGAGCTGTTTTTT.

This clonotype has at least ten counts. This sequence joins TRBV5-1 and TRBJ1-1, with 7 positions matching TRBD1. CDR1 is SGHRS, CDR2 YFSETQ, per germline. The CDR3 is 14 residues long. V was clipped by 4 bases and J by 1 base; unmatched bases: 4. CDR3 nucleotides: TGCGCCAGCAGCCCCCGACAGGGGAACACTGAAGCTTTCTTT. Its translation is CASSPRQGNTEAFF.

The chain combines TRBV14 with TRBJ2-1; D is unresolved. The CDR3 is 11 residues long. Looked up from germline, CDR1 is SGHDN and CDR2 is FVKESK. The V gene lost 0 bases and the J gene lost 10 bases, with 4 bases spanning the gap. CDR3 loop: CASSQEYEQFF. The CDR3, as DNA: TGTGCCAGCAGCCAAGAATACGAGCAGTTCTTC.

The V gene is TRBV7-2, the J gene TRBJ1-5, with D tentatively TRBD1 (6 bases). Per germline, CDR1 SGHTA and CDR2 FQGNSA. The CDR3 sequence is 17 residues long. The germline V and J ends were trimmed by 6 bases and 0 bases, with 18 bases remaining between them. Written as DNA, the CDR3 is TGTGCCAGCAGGCCATCGGGCACAGGGACTAGCAATCAGCCCCAGCATTTT. Protein product: CASRPSGTGTSNQPQHF.

This clonotype has ten or more counts. V usage is TRBV20-1 and J usage is TRBJ2-3; maybe TRBD2 (5 bases). V gave up 1 base and J gave up 2 bases, with 10 bases separating them. In germline, CDR1 is DFQATT, CDR2 SNEGSKA (reference sequence). The CDR3 has 14 amino acids. CDR3 nucleotides: TGCAGTGCTAGAGGGGAGTTTATCACAGATACGCAGTATTTT. Translated: CSARGEFITDTQYF.

This clonotype was counted between two and nine times. This chain uses TRBV7-2 with TRBJ2-7, with 7 bases matching TRBD1. In germline, CDR1 is SGHTA, CDR2 FQGNSA. J was trimmed by 3 bases and V by 1 base; bases with no gene match: 3. The CDR3 spans 14 residues. The CDR3 nucleotides are TGTGCCAGCAGCTTAGGAGGGGGCGTCTACGAGCAGTACTTC. It codes for CASSLGGGVYEQYF.

The chain employs TRBV27 and TRBJ2-5; TRBD2 agrees at 16 bases. Trimming cost V 6 bases and J 4 bases; bases outside gene matches: 8. This CDR3 is 17 amino acids long. Per the germline V gene, CDR1 is MNHEY and CDR2 is SMNVEV (reference sequence). The CDR3 DNA sequence: TGTGCCAGCAGACGGGGACTAGCGGGAGGGTCGGGAGAGACCCAGTACTTC. Its protein product is CASRRGLAGGSGETQYF.

This clonotype was found many times. This chain links TRBV12-5 with TRBJ1-1; TRBD1 might be the D (6 bases). In germline, CDR1 is LGHNT, CDR2 FRNRAP. The CDR3 loop spans 14 amino acids. V shed 3 bases and J shed 6 bases, with 14 bases lying between them. The chain's CDR3 is CASGFQGSRAEAFF. CDR3 DNA: TGTGCTAGTGGTTTTCAGGGGAGTAGGGCTGAAGCTTTCTTT.

This clonotype was counted between two and nine times. The chain employs TRBV28 and TRBJ1-6; D perhaps matches TRBD1 (5 bases). The CDR3 extends over 14 amino acids. The V end lost 7 bases, the J end lost 4 bases, and 11 bases lay between the germline ends. Germline V gene lookup returns CDR1 MDHEN and CDR2 SYDVKM. CDR3: CASTLGGYNSPLHF. CDR3 bases: TGTGCCAGCACTCTCGGGGGTTATAATTCACCCCTCCACTTT.

This clonotype was observed at least ten times. The chain recombines TRBV3-1 with TRBJ2-7; D is unclear. The CDR3 totals 14 residues. Germline V lookup: CDR1 LGHDT, CDR2 YNNKEL (reference sequence). V was pared by 0 bases and J by 2 bases, with 8 bases between. In DNA form, the CDR3 reads TGTGCCAGCAGCCAAGAACTCAATACCTACGAGCAGTACTTC. As protein: CASSQELNTYEQYF.

V and J are TRBV7-2 and TRBJ2-6, with a weak D call TRBD1 (5 bases). The CDR3 consists of 20 residues. Trimming took 0 bases from V and 4 from J, leaving 22 bases between them. From germline, CDR1 is SGHTA and CDR2 FQGNSA. DNA for the CDR3: TGTGCCAGCAGCTTAGCCCTAGTGGACATATCGGACCCCGGGGCCAACGTCCTGACTTTC. It encodes CASSLALVDISDPGANVLTF.

This clonotype was counted only a few times. J is TRBJ2-3 and V is TRBV10-2, with 8 bases aligning to TRBD2. The trim removed 3 bases at V and 2 bases at J, leaving 7 bases unmatched. CDR3 size: 16 residues. Germline CDR1 WSHSY, CDR2 SAAADI. The CDR3 spells CASSDYGLAYTDTQYF. The CDR3 nucleotides are TGCGCCAGCAGTGACTACGGACTAGCCTACACAGATACGCAGTATTTT.

The chain combines TRBV12-3 or TRBV12-4 with TRBJ2-6; D may be TRBD2 (6 bases). V was cut by 6 bases and J by 1 base, with 19 bases left in between. The CDR3 has 18 residues. The CDR3 spells CASRPRGQSGSGANVLTF. In nucleotides, the CDR3 is TGTGCCAGCAGGCCGCGGGGCCAGTCTGGGTCTGGGGCCAACGTCCTGACTTTC.

This clonotype was picked up a small number of times. The chain links TRBV7-9 to TRBJ2-5, with D possibly TRBD1 on 6 matching bases. The germline V gene encodes CDR1 SEHNR and CDR2 FQNEAQ (reference sequence). This CDR3 region has 15 residues. The V end lost 4 bases, the J end lost 1 base, and 13 bases lay between the germline ends. CDR3 sequence (DNA): TGTGCCAGCAGCTCGGCAGGACAGACCCAAGAGACCCAGTACTTC. Translating it yields CASSSAGQTQETQYF.

This rearrangement joins TRBV20-1 to TRBJ2-2; 7 bases fit TRBD2. Germline CDR1 and CDR2: DFQATT and SNEGSKA (reference sequence). Trimming at V came to 2 bases and at J to 5 bases, leaving 5 bases not matched to a gene. CDR3 length equals 14 residues. CDR3 coding DNA: TGCAGTGCTAGAATCGCGGGAGTTACCGGGGAGCTGTTTTTT. Protein: CSARIAGVTGELFF.

This rearrangement joins TRBV25-1 to TRBJ2-3; D perhaps matches TRBD2 (6 bases). The CDR3 has 15 residues. CDR1 is MGHDK, CDR2 SYGVNS, per germline. Trimming removed 1 base at V and 6 bases at J, with 14 bases between. In DNA form, the CDR3 reads TGTGCCAGCAGTGAATCCAGGTTAGCGGTGGATACGCAGTATTTT. It codes for CASSESRLAVDTQYF.